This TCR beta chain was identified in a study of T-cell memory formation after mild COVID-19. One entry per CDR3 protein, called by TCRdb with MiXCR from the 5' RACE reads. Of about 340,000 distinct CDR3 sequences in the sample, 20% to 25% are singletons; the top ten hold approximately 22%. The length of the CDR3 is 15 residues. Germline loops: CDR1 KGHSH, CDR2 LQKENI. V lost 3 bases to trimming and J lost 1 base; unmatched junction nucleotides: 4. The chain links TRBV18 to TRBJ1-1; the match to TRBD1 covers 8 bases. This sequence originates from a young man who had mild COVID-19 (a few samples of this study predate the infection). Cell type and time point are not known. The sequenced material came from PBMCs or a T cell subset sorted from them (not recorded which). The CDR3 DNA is TGTGCCAGCTCACCTGACAGGGGATGGAACACTGAAGCTTTCTTT. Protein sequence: CASSPDRGWNTEAFF.